This note documents a single T cell receptor beta chain sequence. No antigen is known for it. The germline CDR1 and CDR2 sequences are SEHNR and FQNEAQ (reference sequence). The CDR3 contains 15 residues. V shed 1 base and J shed 5 bases, with 14 bases lying between them. Using its own MiXCR run on the 5' RACE reads, TCRdb lists one record per CDR3 protein. The sample holds 530,000 or so distinct CDR3 sequences; around 16% are singletons and the top ten take about 8.6%. The sample belongs to a study of T-cell memory formation after mild COVID-19. Study context: TCR clusters mostly belonged to single donors. Study-wide results and limits: Memory from before infection featured some responding clones, which suggests cross-reactive memory joined.

The chain links TRBV7-9 to TRBJ1-2; D is uncertain. Input material: PBMCs or a T cell subset sorted from them (not recorded which). This sequence was found in an adult woman who had mild COVID-19 (a few samples of this study predate the infection). Cell type and time point are not known. The CDR3 DNA follows: TGTGCCAGCAGCTTAGGGACCAGCCATCGATATGGCTACACCTTC. The encoded protein is CASSLGTSHRYGYTF.